These 2 T cell receptor beta chains were all obtained from the same sample, sequenced in a study of regulatory T cells in long-lasting Graves disease. The authors built TCR beta libraries using iRepertoire HTBI primers and Arm-PCR of CDR3 regions. MiXCR, applied by TCRdb to the multiplex PCR reads, yields one record per CDR3 protein. Of 250,000 to 300,000 distinct CDR3 sequences in the sample, about 17% were seen once. Regarding time point: newly diagnosed GD, antithyroid drugs for less than 3 months. Extracted RNA from PBMCs served as the source of the TCR library. These data are also associated with another study on T cells in Graves' hyperthyroidism and ophthalmopathy.

Source: peripheral blood mononuclear cells (PBMCs), taken at new diagnosis, from a patient treated with antithyroid drugs. Receptor source: a woman in her 30s with Graves disease.

Comment on this clonotype: One end of the junction does not line up with germline, which may come from a read error. The V and J genes are TRBV18 and TRBJ1-1; maybe TRBD1 (6 bases). This CDR3 comprises 13 residues. The germline V gene encodes CDR1 KGHSH and CDR2 LQKENI. CDR3 bases: TGTGCCAGCTCACAGGGGGTGAACACTGAAGCTTCCTTT. The encoded protein is CASSQGVNTEASF.

This clonotype was seen a handful of times. The chain carries TRBV20-1 and TRBJ1-6, with TRBD1 as a possible D gene (5 bases). The germline V gene encodes CDR1 DFQATT and CDR2 SNEGSKA (reference sequence). V lost 6 bases, J lost 7 bases, and 13 bases lay in between. The CDR3 is made up of 13 amino acids. CDR3 coding DNA: TGCAGTGCCGGGACCTCCGGCAATTCACCCCTCCACTTT. Protein product: CSAGTSGNSPLHF.